The rows below give T cell receptor beta chains drawn from one sample of a study of OX40 agonist ivuxolimab in advanced cancers. Sequencing used immunoSEQ multiplex PCR; TCRdb keeps in-frame clones, though not all of them. In the table there are approximately 40,000 clones, 80% of which are singletons. The sample consisted of CD4+ or CD8+ T cells sorted from blood, taken in a trial of the OX40 agonist ivuxolimab. The receptors here all came from an adult with an advanced solid tumor such as melanoma, head and neck, liver or kidney cancer. Each CDR3 is given with its conserved first and last residue. The D gene is left open where the match is weak. Size is stated for part of the rows, as once, few or many counts, or as a class when the clone is expanded.

j_call	clone_size	d_call	v_call	cdr3_nt	cdr3_aa
TRBJ2-5	NA	TRBD2	TRBV28	TGTGCGGCAAGCGCGCGGGGGGGCAGAGAGACCCAGTACTTC	CAASARGGRETQYF
TRBJ2-1	NA	TRBD2	TRBV7-3	TGTGCCAGCAGCCCAGGACTAGCGGGAGGCAATGAGCAGTTCTTC	CASSPGLAGGNEQFF
TRBJ2-5	NA	NA	TRBV2	TGTGCCAGCAGTGGACAGGCAGTAACAGGGAAAGAGACCCAGTACTTC	CASSGQAVTGKETQYF
TRBJ2-7	NA	TRBD2	TRBV5-1	TGCGCCAGCAGCTTGGGGGACTACAAGGAGCAGTACTTC	CASSLGDYKEQYF
TRBJ2-2	NA	TRBD2	TRBV7-2	TGTGCCAGCAGCTTAGGGGGCGGGAGGATTGCCGGGGAGCTGTTTTTT	CASSLGGGRIAGELFF
TRBJ1-2	once	NA	TRBV5-4	TGTGCCAGCAGCTTGCGGGCCCAGGGCGGCTACACCTTC	CASSLRAQGGYTF
TRBJ2-7	NA	NA	TRBV15	TGTGCCACCAGCGAAGGACGGGGATCCTACGAGCAGTACTTC	CATSEGRGSYEQYF
TRBJ2-1	once	NA	TRBV19	TGTGCCAGTATCCTCCCCCCGAGGAGCTCCTACAATGAGCAGTTCTTC	CASILPPRSSYNEQFF
TRBJ1-1	NA	NA	TRBV5-4	TGTGCCAGCATAGGGGGGCCTTTCGGCACTGAAGCTTTCTTT	CASIGGPFGTEAFF
TRBJ1-2	NA	TRBD1	TRBV6-1	TGTGCCAGCACCGCCAGGACAGGGGAGTCTGGCTACACCTTC	CASTARTGESGYTF
TRBJ2-1	few	TRBD1	TRBV19	TGTGCCAGTAGTACTCCGGGACAGATATTCAATGAGCAGTTCTTC	CASSTPGQIFNEQFF
TRBJ1-2	NA	NA	TRBV11-2	TGTGCCAGCAGCTTAGATCGCGGTAGTAACTATGGCTACACCTTC	CASSLDRGSNYGYTF
TRBJ1-6	NA	TRBD1	TRBV11-2	TGTGCCAGCAGTATTTACAGGGGGCATTCGAATAATTCACCCCTCCACTTT	CASSIYRGHSNNSPLHF
TRBJ1-6	NA	TRBD1	TRBV18	TGTGCCAGCTCTCTCGGACAGGGGAGGGATACCCTCCACTTT	CASSLGQGRDTLHF
TRBJ1-2	NA	TRBD1	TRBV5-8	TGTGCCAGCACCGGGACAGGGTCCGATGGCTACACCTTC	CASTGTGSDGYTF
TRBJ2-5	NA	NA	TRBV5-1	TGCGCCAGCAGTTGGACAGTCCGAGAAGAGACCCAGTACTTC	CASSWTVREETQYF
TRBJ1-6	NA	NA	TRBV30	TGTGCCTGGAGTGGTGTTGGGGCCCTCCACTTT	CAWSGVGALHF
TRBJ2-1	few	NA	TRBV7-2	TGTGCCAGCAGCTTAGTGGGGGCCTCCTACAATGAGCAGTTCTTC	CASSLVGASYNEQFF
TRBJ1-2	NA	NA	TRBV25-1	TGTGCCAGCAGTGACGCGGGCAGGGTCTATGGCTACACCTTC	CASSDAGRVYGYTF
TRBJ1-6	NA	NA	TRBV6-1	TGTGCCAGCAGTGAACAGGGGCGGAATTCACCCCTCCACTTT	CASSEQGRNSPLHF
TRBJ2-4	once	TRBD1	TRBV11-2	TGTGCCAGCAGCGACTACACCCGCGGGACAGGACGGTACTTC	CASSDYTRGTGRYF
TRBJ1-2	NA	NA	TRBV6-6	TGTGCCAGCAGTTACTCCAGAACAGGGACGAATGGCTACACCTTC	CASSYSRTGTNGYTF
TRBJ2-5	once	NA	TRBV7-9	TGTGCCAGCAACGAGGGCGTAGCAGCCGAGACCCAGTACTTC	CASNEGVAAETQYF
TRBJ2-7	NA	NA	TRBV30	TGTGCCTGGGAGCTAGCGAGGATTCGGTACTTC	CAWELARIRYF
TRBJ2-2	NA	NA	TRBV19	TGTGCCAGTAGTGAGGGGGGTAACGCCGGGGAGCTGTTTTTT	CASSEGGNAGELFF
TRBJ2-7	NA	TRBD2	TRBV7-2	TGTGCCAGCACCCTTACACGGCTAGCGGGGGGGTCTACCTACGAGCAGTACTTC	CASTLTRLAGGSTYEQYF
TRBJ2-5	NA	NA	TRBV7-6	TGTGCCAGCAGCGAGGCAGGGAGTAGCCAAGAGACCCAGTACTTC	CASSEAGSSQETQYF
TRBJ1-1	NA	NA	TRBV7-2	TGTGCCAGCAGCTTAACCGCAATGAACACTGAAGCTTTCTTT	CASSLTAMNTEAFF
TRBJ2-5	NA	NA	TRBV5-1	TGCGCCAGCAGCTTGGAGGGGACCCAGTACTTC	CASSLEGTQYF
TRBJ2-3	NA	TRBD2	TRBV14	TGTGCCAGCAGTGGCGGGAGGGCCATTAGCACAGATACGCAGTATTTT	CASSGGRAISTDTQYF
TRBJ1-1	NA	NA	TRBV5-6	TGTGCCAGCAGCTTGGATTATACCTGGTCGGGGAACACTGAAGCTTTCTTT	CASSLDYTWSGNTEAFF
TRBJ1-1	NA	NA	TRBV6-5	TGTGCCAGCATGAGGTCTGACACTGAAGCTTTCTTT	CASMRSDTEAFF
TRBJ2-3	NA	TRBD2	TRBV7-7	TGTGCCAGCAGCAAGGGACTAGCGACCGCAGATACGCAGTATTTT	CASSKGLATADTQYF
TRBJ2-3	NA	TRBD2	TRBV5-4	TGTGCCAGCAGCCCGACTAGCGCTAGCACAGATACGCAGTATTTT	CASSPTSASTDTQYF
TRBJ2-5	NA	NA	TRBV5-1	TGCGCCAGCAGCTTGGGCCCCGGGGCGGGGCGGCGCCAAGAGACCCAGTACTTC	CASSLGPGAGRRQETQYF
TRBJ1-4	NA	NA	TRBV7-2	TGTGCCAGCAGCTTAGGAAAGGAAAATGAAAAACTGTTTTTT	CASSLGKENEKLFF
TRBJ2-2	NA	NA	TRBV12-5	TGTGCTAGTGGCCAGGATGCCTACGGGGAGCTGTTTTTT	CASGQDAYGELFF
TRBJ1-5	NA	TRBD1	TRBV5-1	TGCGCCAGCAGCTTGATGCCGTCACAGGGGGCGCGCAATCAGCCCCAGCATTTT	CASSLMPSQGARNQPQHF
TRBJ1-1	NA	TRBD1	TRBV11-2	TGTGCCAGCAGCTTAGCACCAGGGACAGGGGGTATGAGCACTGAAGCTTTCTTT	CASSLAPGTGGMSTEAFF
TRBJ2-7	NA	NA	TRBV11-2	TGTGCCAGCAGCCGCCTCACGACCAGGGCTTTTCCCTCCTACGAGCAGTACTTC	CASSRLTTRAFPSYEQYF